Sequencing of this T cell receptor beta chain was carried out in a study of T cells after yellow fever vaccination. Germline V lookup: CDR1 MDHEN, CDR2 SYDVKM. With 6 bases removed from V and 2 bases from J, the gap between germline ends came to 17 bases. The CDR3 has 16 residues. Each CDR3 protein gets one entry after TCRdb re-called the 5' RACE reads with MiXCR. The sample has about 74,000 distinct CDR3 sequences, more than 5.5% seen once. This sequence originates from a man in his late teens or twenties who received the YFV17D yellow fever vaccine. The genes are TRBV28 and TRBJ2-1; D is possibly TRBD2 (5 bases). The sequenced sample was CD8+ T cells sorted from PBMCs, obtained roughly 5 days after the first yellow fever vaccination. CDR3 amino acids: CASRDREGLTYNEQFF. In DNA, the CDR3 is TGTGCCAGCAGGGATAGAGAGGGCCTAACCTACAATGAGCAGTTCTTC.